This record covers a single TCR beta chain. Its antigen is not known. TCRdb analysed the RACE reads with MiXCR anew, one entry per CDR3 protein. The repertoire holds about 80,000 distinct CDR3 sequences, with 14% as singletons. Regarding time point: pre-sensitization, week 0. Described treatment: therapeutic diphenylcyclopropenone sensitization with weekly scalp DPC. The data are from a study of human T cells and chemical hapten exposure. Looking at the study overall: Variability of per-sample TCR yields stemmed mainly from small differences in pooled library volume. Whole-study findings and limits: No change in TCRs above 1 in 1000 frequency was produced by DPC sensitization. PT1 expanded TCR counts and patch test score were linked, and their correlation was positive. Significantly more large CDR3 similarity clusters were formed by expanded TCRs than by controls.

Trimming removed 0 bases at V and 3 bases at J, with 14 bases between. CDR3 length equals 16 residues. The germline V gene encodes CDR1 DFQATT and CDR2 SNEGSKA (reference sequence). The chain links TRBV20-1 to TRBJ2-2; TRBD2 is a possible D gene (5 bases). The receptor was derived from a woman aged 50 to 60 with alopecia areata. Some clones in this sample may be carry-over from other donors' samples. The sample here was whole blood, taken in connection with sensitization to the hapten diphenylcyclopropenone (DPC). The CDR3 is CSARDSRGSDTGELFF. In DNA form, the CDR3 reads TGCAGTGCTAGAGATTCCAGAGGGAGCGACACCGGGGAGCTGTTTTTT.